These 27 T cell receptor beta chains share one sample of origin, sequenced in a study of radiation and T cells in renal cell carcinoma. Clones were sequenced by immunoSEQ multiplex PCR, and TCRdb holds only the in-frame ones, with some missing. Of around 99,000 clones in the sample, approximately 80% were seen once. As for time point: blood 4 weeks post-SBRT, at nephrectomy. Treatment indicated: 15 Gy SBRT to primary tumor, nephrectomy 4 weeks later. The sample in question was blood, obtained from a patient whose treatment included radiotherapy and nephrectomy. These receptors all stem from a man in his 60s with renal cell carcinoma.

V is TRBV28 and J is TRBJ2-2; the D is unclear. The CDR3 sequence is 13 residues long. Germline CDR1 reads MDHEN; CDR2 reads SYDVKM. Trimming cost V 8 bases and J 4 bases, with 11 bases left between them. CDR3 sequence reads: CASPDRSTGELFF. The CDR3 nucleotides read TGTGCCAGCCCGGACCGTTCCACCGGGGAGCTGTTTTTT.

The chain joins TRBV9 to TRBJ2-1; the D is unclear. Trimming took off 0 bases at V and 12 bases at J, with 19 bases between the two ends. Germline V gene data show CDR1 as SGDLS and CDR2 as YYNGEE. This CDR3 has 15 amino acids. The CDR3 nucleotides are TGTGCCAGCAGCGTAGCCGCGGCTACGGTTTTCTCGCAGTTCTTC. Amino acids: CASSVAAATVFSQFF.

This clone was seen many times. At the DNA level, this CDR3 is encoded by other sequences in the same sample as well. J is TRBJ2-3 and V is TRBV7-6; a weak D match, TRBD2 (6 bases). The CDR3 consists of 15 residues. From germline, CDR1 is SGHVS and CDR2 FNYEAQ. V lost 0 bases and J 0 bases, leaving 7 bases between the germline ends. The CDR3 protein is CASSLAGTSTDTQYF. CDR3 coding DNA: TGTGCCAGCAGCTTAGCCGGGACTAGCACAGATACGCAGTATTTT.

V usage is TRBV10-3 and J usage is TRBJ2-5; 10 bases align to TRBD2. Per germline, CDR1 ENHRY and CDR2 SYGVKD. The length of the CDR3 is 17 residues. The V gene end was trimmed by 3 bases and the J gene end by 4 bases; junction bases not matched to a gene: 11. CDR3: CAISDPAGGPGGETQYF. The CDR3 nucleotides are TGTGCCATCAGTGACCCAGCGGGAGGGCCTGGGGGAGAGACCCAGTACTTC.

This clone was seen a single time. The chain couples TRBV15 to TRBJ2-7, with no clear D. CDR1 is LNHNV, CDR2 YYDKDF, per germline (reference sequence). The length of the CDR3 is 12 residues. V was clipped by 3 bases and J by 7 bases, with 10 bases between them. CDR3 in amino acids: CATSRPYLEQYF. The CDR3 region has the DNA TGTGCCACCAGCAGGCCCTACTTGGAGCAGTACTTC. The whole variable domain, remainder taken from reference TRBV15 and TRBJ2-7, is DAMVIQNPRYQVTQFGKPVTLSCSQTLNHNVMYWYQQKSSQAPKLLFHYYDKDFNNEADTPDNFQSRRPNTSFCFLDIRSPGLGDTAMYLCATSRPYLEQYFGPGTRLTVT.

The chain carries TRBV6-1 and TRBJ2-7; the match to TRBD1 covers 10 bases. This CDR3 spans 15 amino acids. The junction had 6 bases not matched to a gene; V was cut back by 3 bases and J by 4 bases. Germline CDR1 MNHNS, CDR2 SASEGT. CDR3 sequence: CASSDWDRGGYEQYF. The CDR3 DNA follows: TGTGCCAGCAGTGACTGGGACAGGGGAGGGTACGAGCAGTACTTC.

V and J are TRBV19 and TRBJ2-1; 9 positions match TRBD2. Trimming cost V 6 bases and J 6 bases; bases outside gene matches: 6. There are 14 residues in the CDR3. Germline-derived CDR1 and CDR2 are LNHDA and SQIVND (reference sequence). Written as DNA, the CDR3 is TGTGCCAGTAGGCTTCGCGGGGGGGGCAATGAGCAGTTCTTC. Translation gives CASRLRGGGNEQFF.

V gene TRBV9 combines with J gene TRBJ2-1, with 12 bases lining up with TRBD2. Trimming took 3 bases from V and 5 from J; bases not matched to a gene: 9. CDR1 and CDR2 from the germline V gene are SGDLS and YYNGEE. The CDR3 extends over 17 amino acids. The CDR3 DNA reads TGTGCCAGCAGCGCTGGGACTAGCGGGCGGGCGGACAATGAGCAGTTCTTC. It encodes CASSAGTSGRADNEQFF. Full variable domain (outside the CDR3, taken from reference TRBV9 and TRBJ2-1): DSGVTQTPKHLITATGQRVTLRCSPRSGDLSVYWYQQSLDQGLQFLIQYYNGEERAKGNILERFSAQQFPDLHSELNLSSLELGDSALYFCASSAGTSGRADNEQFFGPGTRLTVL.

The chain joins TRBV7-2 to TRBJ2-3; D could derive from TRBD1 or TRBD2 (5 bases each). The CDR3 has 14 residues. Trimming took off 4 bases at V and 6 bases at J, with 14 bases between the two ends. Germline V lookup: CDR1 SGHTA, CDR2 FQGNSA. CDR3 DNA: TGTGCCAGCAGCTCACCCGGGACCCTCGATACGCAGTATTTT. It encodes CASSSPGTLDTQYF.

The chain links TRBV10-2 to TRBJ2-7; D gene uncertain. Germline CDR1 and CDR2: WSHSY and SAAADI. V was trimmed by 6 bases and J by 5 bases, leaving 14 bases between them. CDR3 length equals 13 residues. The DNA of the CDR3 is TGCGCCAGCAGCCCCGACCTAGATCACGAGCAGTACTTC. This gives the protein CASSPDLDHEQYF.

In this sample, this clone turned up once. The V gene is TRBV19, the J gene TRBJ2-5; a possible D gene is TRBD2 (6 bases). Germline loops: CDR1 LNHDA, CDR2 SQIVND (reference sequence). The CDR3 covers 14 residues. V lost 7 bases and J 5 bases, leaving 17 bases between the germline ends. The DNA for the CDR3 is TGTGCCAGTACGACCCCGGGGGTCGGGGAGACCCAGTACTTC. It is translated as CASTTPGVGETQYF.

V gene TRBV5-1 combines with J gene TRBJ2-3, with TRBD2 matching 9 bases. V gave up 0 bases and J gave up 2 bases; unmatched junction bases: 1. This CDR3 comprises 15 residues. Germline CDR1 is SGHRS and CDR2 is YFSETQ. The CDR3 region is CASSLGGRATDTQYF. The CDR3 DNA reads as TGCGCCAGCAGCTTGGGCGGGAGGGCCACAGATACGCAGTATTTT.

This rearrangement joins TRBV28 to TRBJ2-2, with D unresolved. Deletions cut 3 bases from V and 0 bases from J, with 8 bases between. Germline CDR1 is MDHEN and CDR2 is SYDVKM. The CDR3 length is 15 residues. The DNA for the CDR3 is TGTGCCAGCAGTTTTGTACTCGCGAACACCGGGGAGCTGTTTTTT. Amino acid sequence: CASSFVLANTGELFF.

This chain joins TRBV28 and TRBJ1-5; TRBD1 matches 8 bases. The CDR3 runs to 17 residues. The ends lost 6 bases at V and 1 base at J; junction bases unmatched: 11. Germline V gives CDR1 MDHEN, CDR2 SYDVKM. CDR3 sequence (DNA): TGTGCCAGCAGCCCCTTCAGGGGGGACAGGAGCAATCAGCCCCAGCATTTT. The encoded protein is CASSPFRGDRSNQPQHF.

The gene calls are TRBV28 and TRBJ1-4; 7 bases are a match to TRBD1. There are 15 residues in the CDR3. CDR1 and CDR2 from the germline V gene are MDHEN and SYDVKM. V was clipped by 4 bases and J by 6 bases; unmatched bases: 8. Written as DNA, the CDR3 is TGTGCCAGCAGTTCCAGTCGGACAGGTGATGAAAAACTGTTTTTT. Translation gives CASSSSRTGDEKLFF.

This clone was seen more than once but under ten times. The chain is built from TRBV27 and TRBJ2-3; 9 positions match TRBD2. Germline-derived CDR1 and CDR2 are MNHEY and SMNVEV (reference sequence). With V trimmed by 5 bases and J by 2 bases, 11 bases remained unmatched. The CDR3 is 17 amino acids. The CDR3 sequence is CASSRRLAVQLTDTQYF. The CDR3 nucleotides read TGTGCCAGCAGTCGCAGACTAGCGGTCCAACTCACAGATACGCAGTATTTT.

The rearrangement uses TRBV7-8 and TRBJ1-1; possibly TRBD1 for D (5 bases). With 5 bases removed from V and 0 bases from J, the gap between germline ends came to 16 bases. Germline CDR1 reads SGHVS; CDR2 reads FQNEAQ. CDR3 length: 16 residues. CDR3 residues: CASSLGVWQVNTEAFF. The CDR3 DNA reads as TGTGCCAGCAGCCTGGGGGTGTGGCAGGTGAACACTGAAGCTTTCTTT.

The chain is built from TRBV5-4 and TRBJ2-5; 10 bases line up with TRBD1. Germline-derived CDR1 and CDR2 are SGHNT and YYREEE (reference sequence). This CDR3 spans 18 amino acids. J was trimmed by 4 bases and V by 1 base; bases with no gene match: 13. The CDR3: CASSLLWVGGQGSETQYF. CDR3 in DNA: TGTGCCAGCAGCTTGTTATGGGTAGGGGGACAGGGGTCAGAGACCCAGTACTTC.

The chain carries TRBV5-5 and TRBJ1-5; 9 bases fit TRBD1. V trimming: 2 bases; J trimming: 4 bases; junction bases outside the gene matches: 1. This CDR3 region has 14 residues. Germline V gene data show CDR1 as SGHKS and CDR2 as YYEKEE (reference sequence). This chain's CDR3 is CASSFGQGNQPQHF. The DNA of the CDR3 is TGTGCCAGCAGCTTTGGACAGGGGAATCAGCCCCAGCATTTT.

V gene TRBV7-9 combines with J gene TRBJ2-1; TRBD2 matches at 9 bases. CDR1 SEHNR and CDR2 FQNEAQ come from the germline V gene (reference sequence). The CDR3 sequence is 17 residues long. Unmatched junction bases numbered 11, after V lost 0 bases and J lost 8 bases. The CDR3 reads CASSLAGGTSPRDEQFF. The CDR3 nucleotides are TGTGCCAGCAGCTTAGCGGGGGGGACTAGCCCTCGTGATGAGCAGTTCTTC.

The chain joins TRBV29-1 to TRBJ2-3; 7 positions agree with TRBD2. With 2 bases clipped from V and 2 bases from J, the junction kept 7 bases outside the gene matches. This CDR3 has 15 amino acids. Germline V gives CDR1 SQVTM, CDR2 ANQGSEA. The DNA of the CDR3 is TGCAGCGTTGAAAGTGAGGGGAGGGCCACAGATACGCAGTATTTT. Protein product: CSVESEGRATDTQYF.

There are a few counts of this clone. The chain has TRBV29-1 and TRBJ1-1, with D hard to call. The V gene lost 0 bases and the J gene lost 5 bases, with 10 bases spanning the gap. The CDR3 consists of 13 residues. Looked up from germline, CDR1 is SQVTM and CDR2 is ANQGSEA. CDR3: CSVEENPRTEAFF. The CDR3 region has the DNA TGCAGCGTTGAAGAGAACCCCAGGACTGAAGCTTTCTTT.

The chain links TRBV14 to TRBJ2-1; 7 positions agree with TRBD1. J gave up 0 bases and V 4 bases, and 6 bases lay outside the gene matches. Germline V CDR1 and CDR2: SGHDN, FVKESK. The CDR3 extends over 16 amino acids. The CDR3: CASSRATGVSYNEQFF. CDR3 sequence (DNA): TGTGCCAGCAGCCGAGCCACAGGGGTCTCCTACAATGAGCAGTTCTTC. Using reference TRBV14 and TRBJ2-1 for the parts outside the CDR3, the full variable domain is EAGVTQFPSHSVIEKGQTVTLRCDPISGHDNLYWYRRVMGKEIKFLLHFVKESKQDESGMPNNRFLAERTGGTYSTLKVQPAELEDSGVYFCASSRATGVSYNEQFFGPGTRLTVL.

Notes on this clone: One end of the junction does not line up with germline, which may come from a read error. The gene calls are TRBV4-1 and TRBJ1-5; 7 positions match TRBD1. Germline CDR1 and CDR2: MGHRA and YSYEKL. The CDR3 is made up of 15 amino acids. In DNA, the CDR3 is TGCGCCAGCAGCCAAGTGAGGGACAGCAGTCAGCCCCAGCATTTT. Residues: CASSQVRDSSQPQHF.

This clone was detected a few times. CDR3 coding DNA: TGCGCCAGCAGCCAAAGGGGTTTAAACAATGAGCAGTTCTTC. It translates to CASSQRGLNNEQFF. The chain employs TRBV4-1 and TRBJ2-1; possibly TRBD1 for D (5 bases). With 2 bases removed from V and 5 bases from J, the gap between germline ends came to 10 bases. CDR3 size: 14 residues. Germline loops: CDR1 MGHRA, CDR2 YSYEKL.

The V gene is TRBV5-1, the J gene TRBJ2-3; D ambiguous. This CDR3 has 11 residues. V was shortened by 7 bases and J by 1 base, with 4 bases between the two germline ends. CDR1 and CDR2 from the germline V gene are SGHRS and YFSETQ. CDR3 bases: TGCGCCAGCCGGGGCACAGATACGCAGTATTTT. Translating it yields CASRGTDTQYF.

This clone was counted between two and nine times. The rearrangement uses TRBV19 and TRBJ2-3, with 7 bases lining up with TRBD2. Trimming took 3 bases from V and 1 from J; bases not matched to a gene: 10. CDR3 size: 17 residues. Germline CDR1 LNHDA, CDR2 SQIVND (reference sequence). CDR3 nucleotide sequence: TGTGCCAGTAGTATCTCAGGAGGGAGGGCTGGCACAGATACGCAGTATTTT. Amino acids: CASSISGGRAGTDTQYF. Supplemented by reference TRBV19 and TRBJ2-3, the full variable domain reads DGGITQSPKYLFRKEGQNVTLSCEQNLNHDAMYWYRQDPGQGLRLIYYSQIVNDFQKGDIAEGYSVSREKKESFPLTVTSAQKNPTAFYLCASSISGGRAGTDTQYFGPGTRLTVL.